Listed here are 17 T cell receptor beta chains from one sample, sequenced in a study of T cell responses to AZD1222 COVID-19 vaccine. Clones were sequenced by immunoSEQ multiplex PCR, and TCRdb holds only the in-frame ones, with some missing. Here the sample spans approximately 60,000 clones, around nine tenths being singletons. Source: peripheral blood, taken 28 days after the second AZD1222 dose. All receptors derive from an adult who received the AZD1222 COVID-19 vaccine.

The count of this clone is one. The rearrangement joins TRBV28 to TRBJ1-5; D unclear. Between the trimmed V and J ends, which lost 3 bases and 4 bases, there was a span of 10 bases. There are 14 residues in the CDR3. Germline loops: CDR1 MDHEN, CDR2 SYDVKM. This CDR3 is CASSFGSGNQPQHF. The CDR3 bases are TGTGCCAGCAGTTTTGGTTCGGGGAATCAGCCCCAGCATTTT.

The chain uses TRBV7-9 and TRBJ1-3; D not certain. CDR3 length equals 16 residues. The germline CDR1 and CDR2 sequences are SEHNR and FQNEAQ (reference sequence). Trimming removed 5 bases from V and 7 bases from J, with 21 bases in between. The CDR3 loop reads CASSPFGLEGINTIYF. For the CDR3, the DNA is TGTGCCAGCAGCCCCTTCGGCTTAGAAGGGATCAACACCATATATTTT.

The chain links TRBV2 to TRBJ2-7; D is perhaps TRBD1 (6 bases). Trimming left V 6 bases short and J 6 bases short, with 15 bases between. Germline V gene lookup returns CDR1 SNHLY and CDR2 FYNNEI. The CDR3 length is 13 residues. CDR3 amino acids: CASSGEIRGEQYF. The CDR3, as DNA: TGTGCCAGCAGCGGCGAGATCAGGGGCGAGCAGTACTTC.

The chain combines TRBV19 with TRBJ1-2, with 9 bases identical to TRBD1. V lost 3 bases to trimming and J lost 4 bases; unmatched junction nucleotides: 6. The CDR3 length is 15 residues. Germline V CDR1 and CDR2: LNHDA, SQIVND (reference sequence). Here the CDR3 DNA reads TGTGCCAGTAGTATGTACAGGGGGCTCGGCTATGGCTACACCTTC. Its translation is CASSMYRGLGYGYTF. Supplemented by reference TRBV19 and TRBJ1-2, the full variable domain reads DGGITQSPKYLFRKEGQNVTLSCEQNLNHDAMYWYRQDPGQGLRLIYYSQIVNDFQKGDIAEGYSVSREKKESFPLTVTSAQKNPTAFYLCASSMYRGLGYGYTFGSGTRLTVV.

V is TRBV28 and J is TRBJ2-1, with D possibly matching TRBD1 (6 bases). This CDR3 comprises 12 residues. V gave up 4 bases and J gave up 7 bases, with 8 bases separating them. The germline gives CDR1 MDHEN, CDR2 SYDVKM. CDR3 nucleotides: TGTGCCAGCAGTTGGGGGCGGAATGAGCAGTTCTTC. Translation: CASSWGRNEQFF.

The chain employs TRBV28 and TRBJ2-5; 8 bases agree with TRBD1. CDR3 length: 14 residues. Germline lookup yields CDR1 MDHEN and CDR2 SYDVKM. Trimming took 5 bases from V and 7 from J; bases not matched to a gene: 9. The CDR3 coding sequence is TGTGCCAGCAGTACACCAGGGGGCTCTGCGACCCAGTACTTC. It encodes CASSTPGGSATQYF.

V is TRBV6-5 and J is TRBJ2-1; D is possibly TRBD2 (5 bases). This CDR3 has 13 amino acids. Trimming removed 5 bases at V and 10 bases at J, with 15 bases between. Germline assignment: CDR1 MNHEY and CDR2 SVGAGI. CDR3 in amino acids: CASSLGGSREQFF. DNA for the CDR3: TGTGCCAGCAGTCTAGGAGGATCACGGGAGCAGTTCTTC.

The chain combines TRBV7-6 with TRBJ1-2; 7 positions agree with TRBD1. This CDR3 has 14 residues. The germline V gene encodes CDR1 SGHVS and CDR2 FNYEAQ. Trimming at V came to 2 bases and at J to 8 bases, leaving 8 bases not matched to a gene. The CDR3 DNA reads as TGTGCCAGCAGCTTAAGGGGGCAGGGTTACGGCTACACCTTC. As protein: CASSLRGQGYGYTF.

The chain has TRBV29-1 and TRBJ1-1, with 7 bases matching TRBD1. Unmatched junction bases numbered 7, after V lost 4 bases and J lost 2 bases. The length of the CDR3 is 14 residues. From germline, CDR1 is SQVTM and CDR2 ANQGSEA. CDR3 nucleotides: TGCAGCGTTGTGTCCGGGACAGTCAACACTGAAGCTTTCTTT. Translating gives CSVVSGTVNTEAFF.

The CDR3 sequence is CASSNQGSRLYGYTF. CDR3 DNA sequence: TGTGCCAGTAGTAATCAGGGTAGTCGCCTGTACGGCTACACCTTC. The genes are TRBV19 and TRBJ1-2; D perhaps matches TRBD1 (5 bases). This CDR3 region has 15 residues. Trimming took off 4 bases at V and 8 bases at J, with 20 bases between the two ends. CDR1 is LNHDA and CDR2 is SQIVND in the germline V gene (reference sequence). Based on the CDR3 plus reference TRBV19 and TRBJ1-2, the full variable domain is DGGITQSPKYLFRKEGQNVTLSCEQNLNHDAMYWYRQDPGQGLRLIYYSQIVNDFQKGDIAEGYSVSREKKESFPLTVTSAQKNPTAFYLCASSNQGSRLYGYTFGSGTRLTVV.

The rearrangement uses TRBV24-1 and TRBJ2-5; no reliable D call. Germline V gene sequence: CDR1 KGHDR, CDR2 SFDVKD. The V and J ends lost 2 bases and 3 bases respectively, with 9 bases between them. The CDR3 length is 14 residues. This chain's CDR3 is CATSDSRTKETQYF. CDR3 DNA sequence: TGTGCCACCAGTGATTCTCGGACCAAAGAGACCCAGTACTTC.

The chain couples TRBV24-1 to TRBJ2-3; perhaps TRBD2 as D (6 bases). CDR3 size: 16 residues. Trimming took off 2 bases at V and 5 bases at J, with 16 bases between the two ends. The V gene's germline CDR1 is KGHDR and CDR2 SFDVKD. The CDR3 region has the DNA TGTGCCACCAGTGATTCGGGCTTTGGGACTGTAGATACGCAGTATTTT. Translated, it gives CATSDSGFGTVDTQYF.

The V gene is TRBV10-3, the J gene TRBJ2-1; the D is unclear. Germline CDR1 is ENHRY and CDR2 is SYGVKD. Trimming cost V 0 bases and J 7 bases, with 7 bases left between them. The CDR3 is 13 amino acids. The CDR3 DNA reads as TGTGCCATCAGTGAGTCCCCCAGAAATGAGCAGTTCTTC. This encodes CAISESPRNEQFF.

V and J are TRBV28 and TRBJ1-2; 7 bases are a match to TRBD1. V lost 2 bases and J lost 8; bases outside the gene matches: 5. CDR3 size: 13 residues. The germline V gene encodes CDR1 MDHEN and CDR2 SYDVKM. CDR3 region: CASSLTGEMGYTF. The CDR3 region has the DNA TGTGCCAGCAGTTTAACAGGGGAGATGGGCTACACCTTC.

The V gene is TRBV6-6, the J gene TRBJ2-2, with D tentatively TRBD1 or TRBD2 (5 bases each). In germline, CDR1 is MNHNY, CDR2 SVGAGI (reference sequence). V was pared by 2 bases and J by 7 bases, with 17 bases between. The CDR3 length is 16 residues. Here the CDR3 DNA reads TGTGCCAGCAGTTACCCCGGGACGAGAAACCGCGGGGAGCTGTTTTTT. Translation: CASSYPGTRNRGELFF.

The chain employs TRBV10-3 and TRBJ2-7, with D perhaps being TRBD1 or TRBD2 (6 bases each). CDR3 length: 12 residues. Per germline, CDR1 ENHRY and CDR2 SYGVKD. V was clipped by 6 bases and J by 5 bases, with 11 bases between them. The CDR3 spells CAIRGGFNEQYF. DNA for the CDR3: TGTGCCATCAGGGGGGGCTTTAACGAGCAGTACTTC.

This chain links TRBV10-3 with TRBJ2-3, with TRBD1 matching over 7 bases. The CDR3 consists of 15 residues. After removal of 3 bases from V and 1 base from J, the junction contained 4 bases not matched to a gene. Germline V CDR1 and CDR2: ENHRY, SYGVKD. CDR3 nucleotides: TGTGCCATCAGTGATTCAGGGGGTGGCACAGATACGCAGTATTTT. Amino acids: CAISDSGGGTDTQYF.